The 29 T cell receptor beta chains listed next were all sequenced from one sample in a study of vaccination and CD4 T cells after COVID-19. Cultured CD4+ T cells had their DNA profiled by the Oncomine TCR Beta short-read assay. TCRdb passed the PCR reads through MiXCR, listing each CDR3 protein once. The table includes 5,000 to 7,000 distinct CDR3 sequences, 30% to 40% detected once. Noted treatment: approximately 11-day PBMC culture with coronavirus spike peptide pools or control peptides (ViraFEST assay). Before the COVID-19 pandemic (2011-2018), CD4+ T cells were obtained from the unexposed donor. No antigen has been identified for these receptors. The material sequenced was CD4+ T cells from blood, cultured in vitro. The receptors derive from a human donor in good health.

The rearrangement links TRBV20-1 to TRBJ1-1; possible D gene TRBD1, 5 bases. The CDR3 spans 16 residues. V shed 3 bases and J shed 0 bases, with 17 bases lying between them. Germline-derived CDR1 and CDR2 are DFQATT and SNEGSKA (reference sequence). The CDR3 DNA follows: TGCAGTGCTAGCGTTGAGTGGTGGGGGTTGAACACTGAAGCTTTCTTT. Translated, it gives CSASVEWWGLNTEAFF.

By share of the sample, this clonotype is medium-sized. V gene TRBV11-2 combines with J gene TRBJ2-1; D is unclear. The V gene lost 0 bases and the J gene lost 0 bases, with 12 bases spanning the gap. CDR3 length: 17 residues. The germline V gene has CDR1 SGHAT and CDR2 FQNNGV. CDR3 coding DNA: TGTGCCAGCAGCTTAGATCGGGCAATCCTCTCCTACAATGAGCAGTTCTTC. This translates into CASSLDRAILSYNEQFF.

The chain links TRBV6-1 to TRBJ1-2; D call uncertain. Trimming removed 6 bases at V and 8 bases at J, with 13 bases between. The CDR3 extends over 12 amino acids. Germline V gene lookup returns CDR1 MNHNS and CDR2 SASEGT. The CDR3 coding sequence is TGTGCCAGCAGCCCTAACAAGGCCGGCTACACCTTC. It translates to CASSPNKAGYTF.

V and J are TRBV20-1 and TRBJ1-1; unclear D gene. CDR1 is DFQATT, CDR2 SNEGSKA, per germline (reference sequence). This CDR3 region has 13 residues. V lost 3 bases and J lost 3, with 11 bases in between. The DNA of the CDR3 is TGCAGTGCTAGTAAGGGTACGGACACTGAAGCTTTCTTT. This sequence encodes CSASKGTDTEAFF.

A few counts support this clonotype. The rearrangement links TRBV7-2 to TRBJ1-1; no clear D gene. Between the trimmed V and J ends, which lost 1 base and 5 bases, there was a span of 5 bases. Per germline, CDR1 SGHTA and CDR2 FQGNSA. This CDR3 spans 12 amino acids. In DNA, the CDR3 is TGTGCCAGCAGCTTAGTTTGGACTGAAGCTTTCTTT. Protein product: CASSLVWTEAFF.

The gene calls are TRBV7-9 and TRBJ1-1, with 7 bases identical to TRBD1. After removal of 6 bases from V and 11 bases from J, the junction contained 9 bases not matched to a gene. Germline lookup yields CDR1 SEHNR and CDR2 FQNEAQ (reference sequence). CDR3 length equals 12 residues. CDR3 in DNA: TGTGCCAGCAGAATAGACAGGGAGGGGGCTTTCTTT. The encoded protein is CASRIDREGAFF.

The chain employs TRBV5-1 and TRBJ1-6; the D gene is possibly TRBD1 (6 bases). The CDR3 length is 15 residues. Germline V CDR1 and CDR2: SGHRS, YFSETQ. With 1 base removed from V and 5 bases from J, the gap between germline ends came to 10 bases. CDR3 sequence (DNA): TGCGCCAGCAGCTTGATCGGGGGCGATAATTCACCCCTCCACTTT. Protein sequence: CASSLIGGDNSPLHF.

This clonotype was detected only a few times. This chain connects TRBV7-2 to TRBJ1-2; 7 bases align to TRBD1. The germline V gene encodes CDR1 SGHTA and CDR2 FQGNSA. The CDR3 loop spans 15 amino acids. V shed 5 bases, J shed 2 bases, and the junction held 8 bases outside the gene matches. As DNA, the CDR3 is TGTGCCAGCAGCCCGCCGGGACAGTCCAACTATGGCTACACCTTC. Translation: CASSPPGQSNYGYTF.

This clonotype came up a few times. The V and J genes are TRBV6-1 and TRBJ1-2, with TRBD1 identical over 7 bases. V lost 4 bases, J lost 8 bases, and 10 bases stayed unmatched. The CDR3 loop spans 14 amino acids. CDR1 is MNHNS, CDR2 SASEGT, per germline. DNA of the CDR3: TGTGCCAGCAGTGGGGGACAGTTTATTGGCGGCTACACCTTC. It specifies CASSGGQFIGGYTF.

The rearrangement joins TRBV7-9 to TRBJ1-5, with D maybe TRBD1 (6 bases). CDR1 is SEHNR and CDR2 is FQNEAQ in the germline V gene (reference sequence). Trimming removed 5 bases from V and 0 bases from J, with 17 bases in between. This CDR3 is 17 amino acids long. Written as DNA, the CDR3 is TGTGCCAGCAGCCATAGGACAGACGCTTATAGCAATCAGCCCCAGCATTTT. Protein: CASSHRTDAYSNQPQHF. Complete variable domain (other parts from reference TRBV7-9 and TRBJ1-5): DTGVSQNPRHKITKRGQNVTFRCDPISEHNRLYWYRQTLGQGPEFLTYFQNEAQLEKSRLLSDRFSAERPKGSFSTLEIQRTEQGDSAMYLCASSHRTDAYSNQPQHFGDGTRLSIL.

This clonotype turned up a few times. The chain uses TRBV6-1 and TRBJ1-5, with D unresolved. Germline CDR1 MNHNS, CDR2 SASEGT. CDR3 length: 14 amino acids. Trimming removed 6 bases at V and 3 bases at J, with 12 bases between. CDR3 nucleotide sequence: TGTGCCAGCAGCCTGTCAGAGATCAATCAGCCCCAGCATTTT. Amino acids: CASSLSEINQPQHF.

This sequence joins TRBV20-1 and TRBJ1-4; D unclear. V was clipped by 6 bases and J by 3 bases, with 14 bases between them. The CDR3 runs to 14 residues. Germline CDR1 and CDR2: DFQATT and SNEGSKA (reference sequence). Here the CDR3 reads CSAISGGSNEKLFF. The CDR3 DNA reads TGCAGTGCCATATCCGGCGGGTCTAATGAAAAACTGTTTTTT.

The chain is built from TRBV30 and TRBJ2-2; D is undetermined. Trimming left V 0 bases short and J 7 bases short, with 6 bases between. The CDR3 length is 12 residues. The V gene's germline CDR1 is GTSNPN and CDR2 SVGIG (reference sequence). This CDR3 is CAWSVPIGELFF. The CDR3 DNA reads as TGTGCCTGGAGTGTACCTATCGGGGAGCTGTTTTTT.

This chain connects TRBV6-1 to TRBJ2-4; 8 nucleotides line up with TRBD1. The CDR3 contains 16 residues. Germline V gene sequence: CDR1 MNHNS, CDR2 SASEGT. V dropped 2 bases and J dropped 8; count of bases not matched to a gene: 11. The CDR3 DNA is TGTGCCAGCAGTGAAATGGAGGCAGGGGGCGGGTACATTCAGTACTTC. Translating it yields CASSEMEAGGGYIQYF.

This clonotype was detected a few times. The chain uses TRBV7-3 and TRBJ2-5; D unclear. The CDR3 extends over 12 amino acids. Trimming stripped 2 bases from V and 7 bases from J, with 8 bases between. Germline V lookup: CDR1 SGHTA, CDR2 FQGTGA. Here the CDR3 reads CASSLPPGTQYF. In DNA form, the CDR3 reads TGTGCCAGCAGCTTACCCCCCGGGACCCAGTACTTC.

This clonotype was seen a handful of times. The CDR3 loop reads CASRTTGLMNTEAFF. Written as DNA, the CDR3 is TGTGCCAGCAGAACGACAGGACTCATGAACACTGAAGCTTTCTTT. V is TRBV6-4 and J is TRBJ1-1; tentatively, D is TRBD1 (6 bases). This CDR3 region has 15 residues. V lost 6 bases to trimming and J lost 0 bases, with 14 bases between them. CDR1 and CDR2 from the germline V gene are MRHNA and SNTAGT.

The CDR3 spells CASSLRGANYGYTF. CDR3 DNA: TGTGCCAGCAGCTTAAGGGGGGCCAACTATGGCTACACCTTC. The chain links TRBV5-6 to TRBJ1-2; the D gene is possibly TRBD1 (6 bases). CDR1 SGHDT and CDR2 YYEEEE come from the germline V gene. V was clipped by 2 bases and J by 2 bases, with 10 bases between them. The CDR3 length is 14 residues.

This rearrangement joins TRBV6-1 to TRBJ2-7; a possible D gene is TRBD1 (6 bases). Trimming stripped 6 bases from V and 2 bases from J, with 11 bases between. The CDR3 extends over 13 amino acids. Germline values: CDR1 MNHNS, CDR2 SASEGT. The chain's CDR3 is CASRTGMPYEQYF. DNA for the CDR3: TGTGCCAGCAGGACAGGTATGCCCTACGAGCAGTACTTC.

This clonotype turned up a few times. The genes are TRBV27 and TRBJ1-5; D gene uncertain. Trimming removed 4 bases at V and 9 bases at J, with 10 bases between. CDR3 size: 12 residues. CDR1 is MNHEY and CDR2 is SMNVEV in the germline V gene (reference sequence). The CDR3 region is CASSSTTRPQHF. CDR3 bases: TGTGCCAGCAGTTCCACGACTCGGCCCCAGCATTTT.

The chain has TRBV20-1 and TRBJ2-1, with TRBD1 matching 10 bases. The V gene's germline CDR1 is DFQATT and CDR2 SNEGSKA (reference sequence). V was clipped by 2 bases and J by 8 bases; unmatched bases: 15. The CDR3 spans 17 residues. The CDR3 is CSARKSWGTGDVHEQFF. In DNA form, the CDR3 reads TGCAGTGCTAGAAAGTCTTGGGGGACAGGGGATGTGCATGAGCAGTTCTTC.

This chain links TRBV20-1 with TRBJ1-2; 8 positions agree with TRBD1. The germline CDR1 and CDR2 sequences are DFQATT and SNEGSKA (reference sequence). J was trimmed by 5 bases and V by 2 bases; bases with no gene match: 4. There are 13 residues in the CDR3. DNA of the CDR3: TGCAGTGCTAGACGGGACAGGAGATATGGCTACACCTTC. Encoded protein: CSARRDRRYGYTF.

In nucleotides, the CDR3 is TGCGCCAGCCTGGACGGGTTGGGTGAAGCTTTCTTT. It codes for CASLDGLGEAFF. The chain links TRBV5-1 to TRBJ1-1, with D hard to call. The CDR3 runs to 12 residues. Germline V lookup: CDR1 SGHRS, CDR2 YFSETQ. V lost 7 bases, J lost 7 bases, and 14 bases lay in between.

The J gene is TRBJ2-5, the V gene TRBV18; no firm D call. The CDR3 spans 11 residues. Trimming took 2 bases from V and 4 from J, leaving 2 bases between them. Germline values: CDR1 KGHSH, CDR2 LQKENI. CDR3 in DNA: TGTGCCAGCTCACCAGGAGAGACCCAGTACTTC. Encoded protein: CASSPGETQYF.

The sample holds a few counts of this clonotype. V is TRBV12-3 or TRBV12-4 and J is TRBJ2-3; D gene unclear. The V end lost 7 bases, the J end lost 1 base, and 3 bases lay between the germline ends. This CDR3 has 11 residues. CDR3 bases: TGTGCCAGCAAGGGCACAGATACGCAGTATTTT. Its protein is CASKGTDTQYF.

The chain recombines TRBV6-1 with TRBJ2-3; 10 bases are shared with TRBD2. Germline V gene data show CDR1 as MNHNS and CDR2 as SASEGT. The V segment lost 6 bases and the J segment 8 bases; nucleotides outside the gene matches: 8. This CDR3 has 14 amino acids. As DNA, the CDR3 is TGTGCCAGCAGCCGGGAAGCGGGGGGGCGTACGCAGTATTTT. Translated, it gives CASSREAGGRTQYF.

This clonotype was seen a few times. The J gene is TRBJ2-5, the V gene TRBV20-1; TRBD2 is a possible D gene (5 bases). There are 15 residues in the CDR3. The V end was cut by 0 bases, the J end by 1 base, with 12 bases between. Germline V gives CDR1 DFQATT, CDR2 SNEGSKA (reference sequence). The DNA for the CDR3 is TGCAGTGCTAGAGATCGGGTAACTAGCCAAGAGACCCAGTACTTC. Protein: CSARDRVTSQETQYF.

This clonotype has more than one count but fewer than ten. This chain connects TRBV5-1 to TRBJ2-1, with D perhaps matching TRBD1 (6 bases). The CDR3 length is 14 residues. Trimming stripped 1 base from V and 9 bases from J, with 14 bases between. Germline assignment: CDR1 SGHRS and CDR2 YFSETQ. CDR3 coding DNA: TGCGCCAGCAGCTTGAACTCCGGGACACCTGAGCAGTTCTTC. Encoded protein: CASSLNSGTPEQFF.

In its sample, this clonotype was seen a few times. The chain combines TRBV2 with TRBJ1-5; D ambiguous. CDR3 length: 13 residues. Germline V gives CDR1 SNHLY, CDR2 FYNNEI. V lost 5 bases and J lost 6, with 11 bases in between. The DNA of the CDR3 is TGTGCCAGCAGTCGGGATATGAGTCAGCCCCAGCATTTT. Its translation is CASSRDMSQPQHF.

This clonotype was seen more than once but under ten times. This sequence joins TRBV6-1 and TRBJ1-1; 7 bases align to TRBD1. V dropped 2 bases and J dropped 1; count of bases not matched to a gene: 7. The CDR3 sequence is 16 residues long. Germline CDR1 reads MNHNS; CDR2 reads SASEGT. The CDR3 DNA reads as TGTGCCAGCAGTGAAACCCCAGGGGGATGGAACACTGAAGCTTTCTTT. Translating gives CASSETPGGWNTEAFF.